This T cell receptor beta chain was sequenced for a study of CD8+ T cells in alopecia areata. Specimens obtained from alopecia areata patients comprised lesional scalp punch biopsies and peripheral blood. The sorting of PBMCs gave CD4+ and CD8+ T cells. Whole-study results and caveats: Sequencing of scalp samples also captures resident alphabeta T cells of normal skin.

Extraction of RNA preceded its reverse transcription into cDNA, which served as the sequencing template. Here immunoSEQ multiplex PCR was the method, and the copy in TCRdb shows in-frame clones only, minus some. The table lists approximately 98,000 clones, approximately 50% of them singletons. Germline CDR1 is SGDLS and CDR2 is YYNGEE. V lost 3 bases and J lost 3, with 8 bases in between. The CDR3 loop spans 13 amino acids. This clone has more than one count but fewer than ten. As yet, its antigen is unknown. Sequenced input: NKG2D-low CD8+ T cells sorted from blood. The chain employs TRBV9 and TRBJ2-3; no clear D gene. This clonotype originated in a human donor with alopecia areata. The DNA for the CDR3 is TGTGCCAGCAGCGAGCCCAATACAGATACGCAGTATTTT. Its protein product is CASSEPNTDTQYF.